This T cell receptor beta chain emerged from a study of identical twins (dated by TCRdb to about 2016). General notes on the study: To test whether fetal clonotypes persist, this study deep-sequenced TCR alpha and beta repertoires from monozygotic twins, from unrelated adults of various ages, and from cord blood. To rule out contamination, the twin experiments were replicated at different times with different library preparation protocols.

This clonotype was found a few times. Its antigen is still unknown. No qualities accompany the bases; no much larger clone lies one base away. What the study reported, not specific to this receptor: Out-of-frame TCR alpha sequences shared between twins showed an excess of low generation-probability sequences compared with coincidental sharing between unrelated individuals. Because the same donors could not be followed over many years, the conclusions depended on cross-sectional statistical analysis. Zero-insertion analyses could be partly confounded by invariant T cells such as MAIT and iNKT, though diverse VJ usage argued against such confounding for most clonotypes. In monozygotic twins, recombination models systematically underestimated out-of-frame TCR alpha sharing, but the models matched the sharing seen between unrelated individuals. The excess sharing between twins in beta out-of-frame sequences was weaker because fewer shared sequences reduced the signal-to-noise ratio. Fewer insertions were carried by abundant cord blood beta clonotypes; a weaker similar trend was observed in young adult naive repertoires, while no such trend was observed in memory repertoires.

At the junction V is shortened by 2 bases and J by 2 bases, with 7 bases in between. In the germline V gene, CDR1 corresponds to SGHRS and CDR2 to YFSETQ. The CDR3 spans 13 residues, from the cysteine through the phenylalanine. Only the CDR3 portion is preserved as DNA: 39 bases, with reading frame beginning at the first base. The receptor library was made with 5' RACE. The sequencing machine was an Illumina HiSeq 2000. A universal primer binding site was introduced by template switching, and a unique molecular identifier was present in the final cDNA, enabling accurate counting of TCR cDNA molecules. Specific primers in the conserved constant-segment region were used to synthesize first-strand cDNA for the TCR alpha and beta chains. To control for contamination, each cDNA library was double barcoded with a SMART-Mk sample barcode plus Illumina barcodes. TruSeq adapter sequences, together with Illumina sample barcodes, were added in two successive PCR steps. The Illumina HiSeq platform was used with custom primers to sequence TCR alpha and beta cDNA libraries. As for the authors' bioinformatics: MiGEC processed the raw reads to extract unique molecular identifiers, while MiXCR was used to determine the CDR3 positions. Recombination models were inferred per individual with the repgenHMM and IGoR tools using an EM algorithm. Shared clonotypes were analyzed with the tcR package in R, and sharing was normalized by the product of cloneset sizes. Out-of-frame nonproductive sequences were analyzed to study raw recombination free of thymic and clonal selection effects. Using fastp trimming at Q25 and MiXCR clonotype assembly, TCRdb reanalyzed the public sequencing data and kept in-frame beta chains. Rows matching on CDR3 protein sequence are summarized as one entry with the most common DNA and genes. TCRdb's processing, not the authors', yielded these V and J calls. This sample comprises around 250,000 distinct CDR3 sequences, about an eighth of them detected only once. The top ten clones comprise about 3.9% of the sample.

Only healthy Caucasian donors were included. Three pairs of female monozygotic twins, all aged roughly 18 to 30 years, made up the twin cohort. Using Miltenyi CD45RO+ enrichment and human naive T-cell isolation kits, memory (CD45RO+) and naive T cells were isolated from PBMC. This sample also appeared in a second study, on yellow fever vaccine responses in identical twins. The second study reports: The T cell response to vaccination in identical twins was reported by the authors to appear partly convergent and partly personalized. In the study, vaccine-responding T cell clones were precisely tracked in identical twins.

This TCR was recovered from a woman aged 18-29 years in good health. The sequencing input was memory (CD45RO+) T cells sorted from blood. This specimen's cell subset or site label, interpreted: CD45RO+ enriched T cells. The receptor chain draws on TRBV5-1 and TRBJ2-5; no D segment can be confidently identified. Read as DNA, the sequence is TGCGCCAGCAGCTTATCGGCACAAGAGACCCAGTACTTC. Its protein reads: CASSLSAQETQYF.